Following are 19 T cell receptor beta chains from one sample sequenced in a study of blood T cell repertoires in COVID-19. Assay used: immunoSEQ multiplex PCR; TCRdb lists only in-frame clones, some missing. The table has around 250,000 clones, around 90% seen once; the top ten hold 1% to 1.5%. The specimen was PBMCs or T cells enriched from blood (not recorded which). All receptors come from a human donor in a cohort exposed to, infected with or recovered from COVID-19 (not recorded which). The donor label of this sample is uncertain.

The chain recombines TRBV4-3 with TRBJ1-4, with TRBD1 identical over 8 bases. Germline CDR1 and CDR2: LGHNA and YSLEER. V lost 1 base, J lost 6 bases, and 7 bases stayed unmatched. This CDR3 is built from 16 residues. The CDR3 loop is CASSQAITGGYEKLFF. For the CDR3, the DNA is TGCGCCAGCAGCCAAGCAATCACAGGGGGGTATGAAAAACTGTTTTTT.

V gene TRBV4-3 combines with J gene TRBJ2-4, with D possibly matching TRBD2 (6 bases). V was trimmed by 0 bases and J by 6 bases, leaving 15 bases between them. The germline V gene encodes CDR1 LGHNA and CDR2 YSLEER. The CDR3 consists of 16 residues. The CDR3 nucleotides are TGCGCCAGCAGCCAAGATCTGGCCCCCGGGGGAAACATTCAGTACTTC. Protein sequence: CASSQDLAPGGNIQYF.

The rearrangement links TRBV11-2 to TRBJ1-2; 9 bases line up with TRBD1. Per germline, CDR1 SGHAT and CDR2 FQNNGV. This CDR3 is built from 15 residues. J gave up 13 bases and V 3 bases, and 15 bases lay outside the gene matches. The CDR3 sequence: CASSFSNQGTGFCTF. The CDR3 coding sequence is TGTGCCAGCAGCTTCTCCAATCAAGGGACAGGGTTTTGCACCTTC.

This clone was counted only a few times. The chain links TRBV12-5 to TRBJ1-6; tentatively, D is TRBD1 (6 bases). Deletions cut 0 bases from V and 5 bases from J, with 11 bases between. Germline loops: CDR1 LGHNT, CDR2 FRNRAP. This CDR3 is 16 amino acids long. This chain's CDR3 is CASGLVLGTNNSPLHF. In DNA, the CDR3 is TGTGCTAGTGGTTTGGTACTCGGGACAAATAATTCACCCCTCCACTTT.

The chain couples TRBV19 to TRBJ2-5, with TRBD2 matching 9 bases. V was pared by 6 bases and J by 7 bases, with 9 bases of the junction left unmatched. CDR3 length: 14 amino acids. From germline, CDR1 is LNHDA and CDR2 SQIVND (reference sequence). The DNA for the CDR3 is TGTGCCAGTAGCATTAGCGGGGGACCGGGGACCCAGTACTTC. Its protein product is CASSISGGPGTQYF.

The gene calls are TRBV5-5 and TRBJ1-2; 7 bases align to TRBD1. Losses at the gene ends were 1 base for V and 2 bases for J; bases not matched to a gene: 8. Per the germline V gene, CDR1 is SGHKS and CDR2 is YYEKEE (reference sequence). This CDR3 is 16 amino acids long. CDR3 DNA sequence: TGTGCCAGCAGCTTGTGGGGGGACAGAAACAACTATGGCTACACCTTC. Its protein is CASSLWGDRNNYGYTF.

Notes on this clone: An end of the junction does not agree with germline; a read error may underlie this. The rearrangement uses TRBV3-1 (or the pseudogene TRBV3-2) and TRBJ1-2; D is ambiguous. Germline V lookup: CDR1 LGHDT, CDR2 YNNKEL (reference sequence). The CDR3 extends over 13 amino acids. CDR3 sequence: CASNQVTNYGYTF. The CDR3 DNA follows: TGTGCCAGCAACCAAGTTACTAACTATGGCTACACCTTC.

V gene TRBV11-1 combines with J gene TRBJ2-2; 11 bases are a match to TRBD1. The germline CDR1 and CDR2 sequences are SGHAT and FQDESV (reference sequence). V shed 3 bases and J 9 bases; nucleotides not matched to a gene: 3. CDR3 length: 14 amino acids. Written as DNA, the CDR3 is TGTGCCAGCAGCTTTGGACAGGGGGCTAGGGAGCTGTTTTTT. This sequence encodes CASSFGQGARELFF.

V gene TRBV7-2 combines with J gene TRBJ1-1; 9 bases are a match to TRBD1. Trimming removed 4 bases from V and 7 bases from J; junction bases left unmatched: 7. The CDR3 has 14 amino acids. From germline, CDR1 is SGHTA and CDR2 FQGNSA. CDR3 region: CASSSTPGQGEAFF. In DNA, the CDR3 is TGTGCCAGCAGCTCAACACCGGGACAGGGTGAAGCTTTCTTT.

The CDR3 protein is CSVIVSTGELFF. The CDR3 DNA reads TGCAGCGTGATAGTGAGCACCGGGGAGCTGTTTTTT. The V call is TRBV29-1, the J call TRBJ2-2; D gene uncertain. The CDR3 covers 12 residues. The germline gives CDR1 SQVTM, CDR2 ANQGSEA. V was clipped by 6 bases and J by 4 bases, with 9 bases between them.

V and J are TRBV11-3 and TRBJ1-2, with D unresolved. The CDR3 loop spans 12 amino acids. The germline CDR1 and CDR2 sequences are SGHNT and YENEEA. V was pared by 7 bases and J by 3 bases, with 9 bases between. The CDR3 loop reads CASIEGHYGYTF. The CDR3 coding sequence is TGTGCCAGCATCGAGGGCCACTATGGCTACACCTTC.

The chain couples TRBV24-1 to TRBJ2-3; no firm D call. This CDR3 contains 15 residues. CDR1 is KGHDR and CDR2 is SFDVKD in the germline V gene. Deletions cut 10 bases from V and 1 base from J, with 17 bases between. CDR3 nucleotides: TGTGCCACTTCGAACAACCAACGTGGCACAGATACGCAGTATTTT. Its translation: CATSNNQRGTDTQYF.

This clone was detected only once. The CDR3 DNA follows: TGTGCCACCAGCAAAGACAGGACAGGGAACACCGGGGAGCTGTTTTTT. Translated: CATSKDRTGNTGELFF. V and J are TRBV15 and TRBJ2-2, with 7 bases that match TRBD1. Germline V gene sequence: CDR1 LNHNV, CDR2 YYDKDF (reference sequence). This CDR3 region has 16 residues. The junction had 6 bases not matched to a gene; V was cut back by 4 bases and J by 1 base.

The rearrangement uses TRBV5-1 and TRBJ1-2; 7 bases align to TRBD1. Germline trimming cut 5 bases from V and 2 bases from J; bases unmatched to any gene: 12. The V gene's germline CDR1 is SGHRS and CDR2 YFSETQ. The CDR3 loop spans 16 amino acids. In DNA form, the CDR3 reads TGCGCCAGCAGGGTCAGGACAGGTCCTTTAAACTATGGCTACACCTTC. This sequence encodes CASRVRTGPLNYGYTF.

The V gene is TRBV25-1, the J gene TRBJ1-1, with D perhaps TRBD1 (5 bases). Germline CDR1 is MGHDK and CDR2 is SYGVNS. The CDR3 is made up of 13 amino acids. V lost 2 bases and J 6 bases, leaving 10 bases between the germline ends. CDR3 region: CASSEVGVAEAFF. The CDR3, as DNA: TGTGCCAGCAGTGAAGTAGGGGTGGCTGAAGCTTTCTTT.

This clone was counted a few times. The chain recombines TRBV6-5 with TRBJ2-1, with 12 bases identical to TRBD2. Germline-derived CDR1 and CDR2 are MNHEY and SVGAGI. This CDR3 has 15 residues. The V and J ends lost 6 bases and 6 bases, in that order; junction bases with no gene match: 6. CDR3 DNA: TGTGCCAGCAGAGCTAGCGGGGGGGCCTCCAATGAGCAGTTCTTC. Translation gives CASRASGGASNEQFF.

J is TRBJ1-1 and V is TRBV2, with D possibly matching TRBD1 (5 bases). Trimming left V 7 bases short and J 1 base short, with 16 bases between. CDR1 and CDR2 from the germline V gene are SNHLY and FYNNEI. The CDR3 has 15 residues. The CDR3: CASIRTEQGNTEAFF. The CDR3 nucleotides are TGTGCCAGCATTAGAACAGAGCAGGGGAACACTGAAGCTTTCTTT.

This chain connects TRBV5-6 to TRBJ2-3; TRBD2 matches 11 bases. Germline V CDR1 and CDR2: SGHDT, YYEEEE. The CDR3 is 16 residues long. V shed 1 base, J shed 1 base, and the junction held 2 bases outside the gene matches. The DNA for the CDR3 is TGTGCCAGCAGCTTGCTGACTAGCGGGGGCACAGATACGCAGTATTTT. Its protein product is CASSLLTSGGTDTQYF.

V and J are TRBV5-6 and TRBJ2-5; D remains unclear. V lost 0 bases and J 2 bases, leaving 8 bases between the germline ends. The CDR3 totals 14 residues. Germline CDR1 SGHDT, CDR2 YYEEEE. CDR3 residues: CASSLDSLQETQYF. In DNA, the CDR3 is TGTGCCAGCAGCTTGGACAGCCTACAAGAGACCCAGTACTTC.